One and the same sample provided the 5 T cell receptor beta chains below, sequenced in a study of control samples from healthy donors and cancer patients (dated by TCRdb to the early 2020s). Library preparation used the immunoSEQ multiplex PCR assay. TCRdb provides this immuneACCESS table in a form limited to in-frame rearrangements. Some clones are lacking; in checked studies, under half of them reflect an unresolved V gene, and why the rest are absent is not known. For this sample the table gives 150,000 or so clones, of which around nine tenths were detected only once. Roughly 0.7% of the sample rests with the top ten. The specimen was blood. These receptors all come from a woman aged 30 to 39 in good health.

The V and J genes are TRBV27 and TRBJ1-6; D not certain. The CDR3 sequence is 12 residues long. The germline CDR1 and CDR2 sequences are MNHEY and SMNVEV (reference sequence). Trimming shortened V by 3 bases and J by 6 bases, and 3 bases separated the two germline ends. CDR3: CASSFGNSPLHF. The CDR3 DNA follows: TGTGCCAGCAGTTTTGGTAATTCACCCCTCCACTTT.

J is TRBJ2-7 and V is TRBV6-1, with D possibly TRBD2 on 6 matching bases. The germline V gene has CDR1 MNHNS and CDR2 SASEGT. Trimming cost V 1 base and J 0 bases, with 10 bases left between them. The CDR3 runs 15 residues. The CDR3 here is CASSEDLASSYEQYF. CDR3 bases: TGTGCCAGCAGTGAAGACCTAGCGAGCTCCTACGAGCAGTACTTC.

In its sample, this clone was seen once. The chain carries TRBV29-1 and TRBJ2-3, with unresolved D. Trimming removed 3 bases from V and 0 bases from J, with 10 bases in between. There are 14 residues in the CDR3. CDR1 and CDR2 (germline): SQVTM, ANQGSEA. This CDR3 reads CSVDYRDSTDTQYF. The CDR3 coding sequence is TGCAGCGTTGATTATCGTGACAGCACAGATACGCAGTATTTT.

The CDR3 DNA reads as TGCAGCGTTGAAGATCGCGGTAGCGGCCTAGGGGAGACCCAGTACTTC. This gives the protein CSVEDRGSGLGETQYF. The chain combines TRBV29-1 with TRBJ2-5, with a weak D call TRBD2 (6 bases). This CDR3 contains 16 residues. Germline V CDR1 and CDR2: SQVTM, ANQGSEA. The ends were cut back, 0 bases at V and 5 bases at J, with 19 bases in the middle.

Written as DNA, the CDR3 is TGTGCCAGCAGGAGGGAGGGGGGTCTAAATAATTCACCCCTCCACTTT. Translation gives CASRREGGLNNSPLHF. The V and J genes are TRBV2 and TRBJ1-6, with a weak D call TRBD1 (6 bases). This CDR3 has 16 residues. Germline V gene data show CDR1 as SNHLY and CDR2 as FYNNEI. V lost 6 bases to trimming and J lost 5 bases, with 17 bases between them. Together with reference TRBV2 and TRBJ1-6, the CDR3 gives the full variable domain: EPEVTQTPSHQVTQMGQEVILRCVPISNHLYFYWYRQILGQKVEFLVSFYNNEISEKSEIFDDQFSVERPDGSNFTLKIRSTKLEDSAMYFCASRREGGLNNSPLHFGNGTRLTVT.